Sequencing of this T cell receptor (beta chain) was carried out in a study of CD8+ T cells in alopecia areata (dated by TCRdb to the late 2010s). Some background on the complete study: Treated patients were enrolled in an open-label pilot trial of oral tofacitinib at 5 to 10 mg twice daily for moderate-to-severe alopecia areata. Scalp clonality was compared across normal scalp (n=4), patchy alopecia areata scalp (n=8), and alopecia totalis/universalis scalp (n=8). Biopsies were taken from tofacitinib-treated patients at baseline and at 4 and 24 weeks of treatment, and a later scalp biopsy was taken in several of the tofacitinib-treated patients. The study used high-throughput TCRbeta sequencing to examine T cell clonal expansion in alopecia areata, in both the C3H/HeJ mouse model and human patients. On the human side, TCRbeta sequencing was run on scalp tissue and on sorted CD4+ and CD8+ peripheral blood T cells from healthy controls and from alopecia areata patients with either patchy or totalis/universalis disease. Tofacitinib was given for 6 to 18 months, followed by 6 months of follow-up off drug to assess delayed response and recurrence. RNA was obtained with the PAXgene miRNA kit for fixed scalp, the miRNeasy kit for PBMCs, and the RNeasy kit for mouse skin. TCRbeta CDR3 regions were amplified by immunoSEQ multiplex PCR using 35 Vbeta forward and 13 Jbeta reverse primers.

From a lookup of the germline V gene (reference sequence), CDR1 and CDR2 are GTSNPN and SVGIG. The CDR3 runs 13 amino acids, cysteine and phenylalanine included. Only the CDR3 portion is preserved as DNA: 39 bases, with reading frame beginning at the first base. V was cut back by 3 bases and J by 1 base, leaving a gap of 9 bases between them. Note on this clone: The antigen it recognizes is unknown. No base quality values were provided; no much bigger clone lies one nucleotide off.

The meaning of the sample's time point label: baseline before oral tofacitinib. Lesional scalp punch biopsies and peripheral blood were collected from alopecia areata patients. PBMCs were separated by density centrifugation and stained for CD3, CD4 and CD8, after which CD4+ and CD8+ T cells were sorted on a FACSAria. The library was built by means of the immunoSEQ multiplex PCR assay. For TCR sequencing, RNA was extracted from every sample and reverse transcribed into cDNA to serve as template. First-strand cDNA was synthesized with SuperScript III using a 2:1 mix of oligo-dT and random hexamers. A synthetic immune receptor repertoire was used to measure amplification bias, and any remaining bias was corrected computationally. As for how the authors treated the data: Raw reads were preprocessed for error removal, and CDR3 was defined according to IMGT conventions as running from the conserved cysteine to phenylalanine. Clonality was calculated as 1 minus Shannon entropy normalized by log2 of the number of productive unique TCRs. Whether each scalp clone was CD4 or CD8 was inferred by checking scalp TCRbeta sequences against the CD4 and CD8 repertoires from sorted blood. Here the immuneACCESS table is served through TCRdb, limited to in-frame sequences with V and J called. Missing clones are a known gap in these copies; in checked studies unresolved V genes cover under half, and the rest lacks a known reason. V, J and clone size derive from that table, while D and trimming were established from the DNA sequence. Here the sample has 130,000 to 150,000 clones; 51% occur a single time. The ten largest make up approximately 1% of the sample.

Broad study findings and their caveats: Resident alphabeta T cells in normal human skin are also sequenced, complicating scalp TCR repertoire analysis, unlike mouse skin dominated by gammadelta T cells. Shared TCR sequences between patients were less evident than in mice, which may be partly attributable to HLA diversity in the patient population. Compared with normal scalp, lesional scalp had higher clonality and more expanded CD8+ clones, particularly in alopecia totalis/universalis, a pattern that suggests antigenic drive.

The sequenced sample was CD4+ T cells sorted from blood, obtained at week 0. The clonotype comes from a human donor with alopecia areata. The chain is made from TRBV30 and TRBJ1-1; no D gene can be assigned with confidence. The DNA is as follows: TGTGCCTGGAGCGCCAACCCGAACACTGAAGCTTTCTTT. This translates into CAWSANPNTEAFF.